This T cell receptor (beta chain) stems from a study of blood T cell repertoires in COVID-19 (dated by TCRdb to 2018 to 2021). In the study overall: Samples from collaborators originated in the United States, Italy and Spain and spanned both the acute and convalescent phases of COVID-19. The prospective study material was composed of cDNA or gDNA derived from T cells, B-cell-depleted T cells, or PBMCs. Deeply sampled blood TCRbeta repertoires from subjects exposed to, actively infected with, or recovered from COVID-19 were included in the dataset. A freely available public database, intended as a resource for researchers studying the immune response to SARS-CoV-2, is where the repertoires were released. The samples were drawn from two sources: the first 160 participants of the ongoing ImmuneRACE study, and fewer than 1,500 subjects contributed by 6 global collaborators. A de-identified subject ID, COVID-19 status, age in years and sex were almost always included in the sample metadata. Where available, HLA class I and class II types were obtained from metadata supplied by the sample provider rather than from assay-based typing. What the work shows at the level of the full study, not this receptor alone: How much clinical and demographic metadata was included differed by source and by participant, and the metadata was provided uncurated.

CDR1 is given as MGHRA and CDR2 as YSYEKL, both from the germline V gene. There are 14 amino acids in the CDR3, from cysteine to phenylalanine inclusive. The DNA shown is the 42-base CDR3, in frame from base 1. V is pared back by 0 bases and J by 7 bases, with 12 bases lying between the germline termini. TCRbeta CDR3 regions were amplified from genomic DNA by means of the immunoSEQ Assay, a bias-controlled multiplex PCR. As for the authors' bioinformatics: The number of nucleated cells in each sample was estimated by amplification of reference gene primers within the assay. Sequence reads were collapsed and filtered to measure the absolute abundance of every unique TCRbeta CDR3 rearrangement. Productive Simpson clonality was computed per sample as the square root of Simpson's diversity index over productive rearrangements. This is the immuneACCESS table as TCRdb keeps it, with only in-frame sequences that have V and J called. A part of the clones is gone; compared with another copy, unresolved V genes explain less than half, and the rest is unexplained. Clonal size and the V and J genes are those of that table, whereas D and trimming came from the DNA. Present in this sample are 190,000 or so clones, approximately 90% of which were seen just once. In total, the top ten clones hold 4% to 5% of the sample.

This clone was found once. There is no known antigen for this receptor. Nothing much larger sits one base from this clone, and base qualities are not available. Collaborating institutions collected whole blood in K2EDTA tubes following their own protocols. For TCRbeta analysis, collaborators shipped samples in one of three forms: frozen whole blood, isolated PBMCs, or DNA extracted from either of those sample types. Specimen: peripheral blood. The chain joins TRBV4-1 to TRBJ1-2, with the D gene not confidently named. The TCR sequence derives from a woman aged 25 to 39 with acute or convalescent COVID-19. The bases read TGCGCCAGCAGCCAAGATTTGGAGGGTGGTGGCTACACCTTC. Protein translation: CASSQDLEGGGYTF.